One sample yielded the 17 T cell receptor beta chains listed below, sequenced in a study of CD8 T cells in ankylosing spondylitis. TCRdb called the 5' RACE reads again in MiXCR, with one record for every CDR3 protein. This sample has about 360,000 distinct CDR3 sequences, with approximately 20% found just once. Specimen: blood, either unsorted or a sorted T cell fraction (not recorded which). Receptors originate from a male donor with ankylosing spondylitis or in good health (not recorded which).

The chain uses TRBV20-1 and TRBJ1-1, with a weak D call TRBD1 (6 bases). The CDR3 is 13 amino acids. Germline lookup yields CDR1 DFQATT and CDR2 SNEGSKA (reference sequence). V lost 0 bases and J lost 4, with 9 bases in between. This chain's CDR3 is CSARDIGGTEAFF. CDR3 DNA: TGCAGTGCTAGAGATATAGGGGGCACTGAAGCTTTCTTT.

This clonotype was seen only a few times. The rearrangement joins TRBV20-1 to TRBJ2-7; a possible D gene is TRBD2 (7 bases). The V end lost 5 bases, the J end lost 0 bases, and 14 bases lay between the germline ends. This CDR3 contains 14 residues. CDR1 is DFQATT, CDR2 SNEGSKA, per germline (reference sequence). This CDR3 is CSAGRGGSSYEQYF. The CDR3 DNA follows: TGCAGTGCTGGACGCGGGGGCAGCTCCTACGAGCAGTACTTC.

This clonotype showed up many times. The rearrangement joins TRBV20-1 to TRBJ2-3; 9 bases are a match to TRBD2. Trimming removed 1 base from V and 4 bases from J; junction bases left unmatched: 6. This CDR3 is built from 15 residues. The germline V gene has CDR1 DFQATT and CDR2 SNEGSKA (reference sequence). The chain's CDR3 is CSARGPGLAPDTQYF. CDR3 DNA: TGCAGTGCTAGAGGTCCGGGACTAGCCCCAGATACGCAGTATTTT.

This clonotype has a handful of counts. CDR3 sequence reads: CARKTASTDTQYF. CDR3 nucleotide sequence: TGTGCCAGGAAGACAGCTAGCACAGATACGCAGTATTTT. The J gene is TRBJ2-3, the V gene TRBV7-3; tentative D call: TRBD1 (5 bases). CDR1 SGHTA and CDR2 FQGTGA come from the germline V gene. There are 13 residues in the CDR3. V dropped 9 bases and J dropped 0 bases, with 10 bases sitting between them.

V is TRBV5-1 and J is TRBJ2-7, with 7 nucleotides matching TRBD2. The CDR3 has 15 amino acids. Germline V gene data show CDR1 as SGHRS and CDR2 as YFSETQ. The junction had 6 bases not matched to a gene; V was cut back by 0 bases and J by 3 bases. The CDR3 sequence is CASSLDTGGVYEQYF. In nucleotides, the CDR3 is TGCGCCAGCAGCTTGGACACGGGGGGAGTCTACGAGCAGTACTTC.

V gene TRBV2 combines with J gene TRBJ2-3; 8 bases align to TRBD1. This CDR3 region has 19 residues. Unmatched junction bases numbered 17, after V lost 2 bases and J lost 4 bases. CDR1 SNHLY and CDR2 FYNNEI come from the germline V gene. The CDR3 region has the DNA TGTGCCAGCAGTGAATTTCGGACAGGGTTCGTCTCCTATGCAGATACGCAGTATTTT. The encoded protein is CASSEFRTGFVSYADTQYF. Combining the CDR3 with reference TRBV2 and TRBJ2-3 gives the whole variable domain EPEVTQTPSHQVTQMGQEVILRCVPISNHLYFYWYRQILGQKVEFLVSFYNNEISEKSEIFDDQFSVERPDGSNFTLKIRSTKLEDSAMYFCASSEFRTGFVSYADTQYFGPGTRLTVL.

The chain couples TRBV5-1 to TRBJ2-7; D unclear. This CDR3 has 14 residues. From germline, CDR1 is SGHRS and CDR2 YFSETQ. V lost 0 bases and J 0 bases, leaving 7 bases between the germline ends. The CDR3 coding sequence is TGCGCCAGCAGCTTGGTGGATGACTCCTACGAGCAGTACTTC. Residues: CASSLVDDSYEQYF.

Only a few counts were recorded for this clonotype. This rearrangement joins TRBV15 to TRBJ1-3; tentatively, D is TRBD1 (5 bases). Germline V gives CDR1 LNHNV, CDR2 YYDKDF (reference sequence). V lost 7 bases and J 3 bases, leaving 10 bases between the germline ends. The CDR3 runs 13 residues. As DNA, the CDR3 is TGTGCCACCACCAAGGGGCTTGGAAACACCATATATTTT. Translating gives CATTKGLGNTIYF. Together with reference TRBV15 and TRBJ1-3, the CDR3 gives the full variable domain: DAMVIQNPRYQVTQFGKPVTLSCSQTLNHNVMYWYQQKSSQAPKLLFHYYDKDFNNEADTPDNFQSRRPNTSFCFLDIRSPGLGDTAMYLCATTKGLGNTIYFGEGSWLTVV.

This clonotype occurred a few times. The chain uses TRBV28 and TRBJ2-7; D may be TRBD1 (5 bases). The CDR3 spans 15 residues. Looked up from germline, CDR1 is MDHEN and CDR2 is SYDVKM. Trimming stripped 4 bases from V and 4 bases from J, with 17 bases between. CDR3 amino acids: CASSYLRVDPYEQYF. Written as DNA, the CDR3 is TGTGCCAGCAGTTACCTCAGGGTGGACCCGTACGAGCAGTACTTC.

V gene TRBV7-2 combines with J gene TRBJ2-2; 7 nucleotides agree with TRBD2. CDR3 length: 15 amino acids. V was pared by 1 base and J by 4 bases, with 3 bases of the junction left unmatched. Germline V CDR1 and CDR2: SGHTA, FQGNSA. In DNA, the CDR3 is TGTGCCAGCAGCTTAGAGGCTAGCGGCACCGGGGAGCTGTTTTTT. It translates to CASSLEASGTGELFF.

V usage is TRBV6-4 and J usage is TRBJ2-4; a weak D match, TRBD2 (5 bases). Germline-derived CDR1 and CDR2 are MRHNA and SNTAGT. The CDR3 has 15 amino acids. The ends were cut back, 2 bases at V and 0 bases at J, with 8 bases in the middle. The CDR3 spells CASSDDYLAKNIQYF. CDR3 DNA: TGTGCCAGCAGTGACGACTATCTAGCCAAAAACATTCAGTACTTC.

In its sample, this clonotype was seen a few times. The chain recombines TRBV10-3 with TRBJ2-7; the D is unclear. Per germline, CDR1 ENHRY and CDR2 SYGVKD. This CDR3 contains 12 residues. With 2 bases removed from V and 2 bases from J, the gap between germline ends came to 4 bases. The CDR3 sequence: CAISELAYEQYF. The CDR3 coding sequence is TGTGCCATCAGTGAGCTAGCCTACGAGCAGTACTTC.

The chain carries TRBV11-2 and TRBJ2-7; 8 bases are a match to TRBD1. CDR3 length: 16 residues. Looked up from germline, CDR1 is SGHAT and CDR2 is FQNNGV. V gave up 0 bases and J gave up 2 bases; unmatched junction bases: 6. The CDR3 DNA is TGTGCCAGCAGCTTAGAGCCCGGACAGGGCCCCTACGAGCAGTACTTC. Protein: CASSLEPGQGPYEQYF.

This clonotype showed up just a few times. The chain joins TRBV29-1 to TRBJ1-2; no clear D gene. V was trimmed by 4 bases and J by 0 bases, leaving 3 bases between them. CDR3 length: 11 residues. The germline V gene has CDR1 SQVTM and CDR2 ANQGSEA. The CDR3 spells CSVAANYGYTF. DNA for the CDR3: TGCAGCGTTGCAGCTAACTATGGCTACACCTTC.

J is TRBJ1-1 and V is TRBV2, with D unresolved. V gave up 2 bases and J gave up 0 bases, with 4 bases separating them. In germline, CDR1 is SNHLY, CDR2 FYNNEI. This CDR3 comprises 13 residues. CDR3 nucleotides: TGTGCCAGCAGTGAAACGGTGAACACTGAAGCTTTCTTT. Protein product: CASSETVNTEAFF.

This clonotype was seen a few times. The chain uses TRBV12-3 or TRBV12-4 and TRBJ2-2, with 10 bases matching TRBD2. CDR3 size: 15 residues. Germline trimming cut 5 bases from V and 4 bases from J; bases unmatched to any gene: 4. CDR3 coding DNA: TGTGCCAGCAGTCCAGCGGGGGGGCTCACCGGGGAGCTGTTTTTT. Protein: CASSPAGGLTGELFF.

This clonotype was detected only a few times. V gene TRBV30 combines with J gene TRBJ2-1; D is unclear. The CDR3 totals 12 residues. Germline CDR1 and CDR2: GTSNPN and SVGIG (reference sequence). V lost 1 base and J 12 bases, leaving 13 bases between the germline ends. Written as DNA, the CDR3 is TGTGCCTGGAGTGCAACCCGTTTGGGGCAGTTCTTC. Translating gives CAWSATRLGQFF.